This TCR beta chain is from a study of blood T cell repertoires in COVID-19. The CDR3 is 12 residues long. The J segment lost 13 bases and the V segment lost 9 bases, leaving 5 bases of the junction unmatched. The method was immunoSEQ multiplex PCR; TCRdb's version includes in-frame clones alone and lacks a portion of them. The table includes roughly 170,000 clones, about four fifths detected once. Input material: peripheral blood. The chain is built from TRBV12-3 or TRBV12-4 and TRBJ2-2; 13 positions agree with TRBD2. The source of this sequence is a man in his forties who had recovered from COVID-19. The DNA of the CDR3 is TGTGCCAGTCGACTAGCGGGGGGAGCGCTGTTTTTT. It codes for CASRLAGGALFF.